A selection of T cell receptor beta chains follows, all from one sample in a study of OX40 agonist ivuxolimab in advanced cancers. Sequenced by immunoSEQ multiplex PCR; TCRdb stores in-frame clones only, minus some. Of about 94,000 clones listed, roughly 84% are singletons. The sequencing used CD4+ or CD8+ T cells sorted from blood, collected in a trial of the OX40 agonist ivuxolimab. The receptors were sampled from an adult with an advanced solid tumor such as melanoma, head and neck, liver or kidney cancer. Both conserved end residues are part of each CDR3. The order of the fields is J gene, V gene, D gene, clone size, CDR3 protein, CDR3 DNA. A D gene is named only where the DNA matches it firmly. Size values are once, few and many counts, or a class for expanded clones, and some rows have none.

J: TRBJ2-7; V: TRBV7-7; D: -; size: -; CDR3: CASSTDRFGEQYF; DNA: TGTGCCAGCAGCACCGACCGGTTCGGCGAGCAGTACTTC
J: TRBJ1-3; V: TRBV7-9; D: -; size: -; CDR3: CASSLLGRNEGRGGNTIYF; DNA: TGTGCCAGCAGCTTATTGGGGAGGAACGAGGGACGAGGTGGAAACACCATATATTTT
J: TRBJ2-7; V: TRBV21-1; D: -; size: -; CDR3: CASSKGYGGDPYEQYF; DNA: TGTGCCAGCAGCAAAGGTTACGGGGGCGATCCCTACGAGCAGTACTTC
J: TRBJ1-1; V: TRBV30; D: -; size: -; CDR3: CAWSRGGRTEAFF; DNA: TGTGCCTGGAGTAGGGGGGGGAGAACTGAAGCTTTCTTT
J: TRBJ2-7; V: TRBV19; D: -; size: -; CDR3: CASKGGRSAEQYF; DNA: TGTGCCAGTAAAGGCGGGCGGAGTGCCGAGCAGTACTTC
J: TRBJ2-1; V: TRBV6-5; D: -; size: -; CDR3: CASQSRNEQFF; DNA: TGTGCCAGCCAATCAAGGAATGAGCAGTTCTTC
J: TRBJ2-7; V: TRBV30; D: -; size: few; CDR3: CAWSVQGGEQYF; DNA: TGTGCCTGGAGTGTACAGGGCGGCGAGCAGTACTTC
J: TRBJ1-1; V: TRBV4-2; D: TRBD1; size: few; CDR3: CASSQGGTGGSAEAFF; DNA: TGTGCCAGCAGCCAGGGAGGGACAGGGGGCAGCGCTGAAGCTTTCTTT
J: TRBJ2-5; V: TRBV7-2; D: -; size: -; CDR3: CASSLVEGVRETQYF; DNA: TGTGCCAGCAGCTTAGTAGAGGGAGTGCGGGAGACCCAGTACTTC
J: TRBJ1-4; V: TRBV15; D: TRBD1; size: -; CDR3: CATSRDRGQIEKLFF; DNA: TGTGCCACCAGCAGGGACAGGGGGCAGATTGAAAAACTGTTTTTT
J: TRBJ1-3; V: TRBV7-6; D: -; size: -; CDR3: CASSPQPGQSGNTIYF; DNA: TGTGCCAGCAGCCCGCAACCAGGGCAGTCTGGAAACACCATATATTTT
J: TRBJ2-3; V: TRBV11-1; D: -; size: -; CDR3: CASSFSSSRGGRTDTQYF; DNA: TGTGCCAGCAGCTTTTCCTCATCTAGAGGGGGACGCACAGATACGCAGTATTTT
J: TRBJ2-1; V: TRBV19; D: TRBD2; size: -; CDR3: CASSIVGSGGNEQFF; DNA: TGTGCCAGTAGTATAGTAGGTAGCGGGGGCAATGAGCAGTTCTTC
J: TRBJ1-5; V: TRBV7-2; D: -; size: -; CDR3: CASSAGGFGQPQHF; DNA: TGTGCCAGCAGCGCGGGGGGGTTTGGTCAGCCCCAGCATTTT
J: TRBJ2-1; V: TRBV5-4; D: TRBD2; size: -; CDR3: CASIGTSGYNEQFF; DNA: TGTGCCAGCATCGGGACTAGCGGGTACAATGAGCAGTTCTTC
J: TRBJ1-2; V: TRBV19; D: TRBD1; size: -; CDR3: CASSIIGQGARDYGYTF; DNA: TGTGCCAGTAGTATCATTGGACAGGGGGCGCGGGACTATGGCTACACCTTC
J: TRBJ1-2; V: TRBV6-5; D: -; size: -; CDR3: CASSYLGNYGYTF; DNA: TGTGCCAGCAGTTATCTGGGCAACTATGGCTACACCTTC
J: TRBJ1-2; V: TRBV5-1; D: -; size: few; CDR3: CASSLEGGRGDGYTF; DNA: TGCGCCAGCAGCTTGGAAGGGGGGCGCGGGGACGGCTACACCTTC
J: TRBJ1-1; V: TRBV6-6; D: TRBD1; size: -; CDR3: CASNTGGTEAFF; DNA: TGTGCCAGCAATACAGGGGGCACTGAAGCTTTCTTT
J: TRBJ2-1; V: TRBV15; D: TRBD1; size: -; CDR3: CATSRGRQGLGNEQFF; DNA: TGTGCCACCAGCAGAGGGAGACAGGGGTTGGGCAATGAGCAGTTCTTC
J: TRBJ2-7; V: TRBV19; D: TRBD2; size: -; CDR3: CASSIRPGLAGYEQYF; DNA: TGTGCCAGTAGTATTCGCCCGGGACTAGCGGGATACGAGCAGTACTTC
J: TRBJ2-7; V: TRBV10-1; D: TRBD2; size: -; CDR3: CASSFGGGPYEQYF; DNA: TGCGCCAGCAGTTTCGGGGGGGGCCCCTACGAGCAGTACTTC
J: TRBJ2-3; V: TRBV6-5; D: -; size: -; CDR3: CASSYGAGADTQYF; DNA: TGTGCCAGCAGTTACGGGGCAGGGGCAGATACGCAGTATTTT
J: TRBJ1-1; V: TRBV19; D: -; size: once; CDR3: CASSIGGFTEAFF; DNA: TGTGCCAGTAGTATCGGAGGGTTCACTGAAGCTTTCTTT
J: TRBJ1-1; V: TRBV5-1; D: -; size: once; CDR3: CASSGRTGNTEAFF; DNA: TGCGCCAGCAGCGGAAGAACAGGGAACACTGAAGCTTTCTTT
J: TRBJ1-2; V: TRBV19; D: -; size: -; CDR3: CASSISGTPPTHF; DNA: TGTGCCAGTAGTATCTCCGGGACACCGCCTACCCACTTC
J: TRBJ1-2; V: TRBV2; D: -; size: -; CDR3: CASSVVGYTF; DNA: TGTGCCAGCAGTGTAGTTGGCTACACCTTC
J: TRBJ2-2; V: TRBV29-1; D: TRBD2; size: -; CDR3: CSVARGGNTGELFF; DNA: TGCAGCGTTGCGCGGGGGGGTAACACCGGGGAGCTGTTTTTT
J: TRBJ1-1; V: TRBV5-4; D: -; size: -; CDR3: CASSPGQGGKAFF; DNA: TGTGCCAGCAGCCCCGGCCAGGGTGGAAAAGCTTTCTTT
J: TRBJ2-3; V: TRBV7-9; D: TRBD1; size: -; CDR3: CASSPTGANTDTQYF; DNA: TGTGCCAGCAGCCCGACAGGGGCGAACACAGATACGCAGTATTTT
J: TRBJ1-2; V: TRBV4-2; D: -; size: once; CDR3: CASSQDLSGAQYGYTF; DNA: TGTGCCAGCAGCCAAGATTTGTCGGGGGCTCAATATGGCTACACCTTC
J: TRBJ2-7; V: TRBV5-4; D: TRBD1; size: -; CDR3: CASSSDRYEQYF; DNA: TGTGCCAGCAGCTCGGACAGGTACGAGCAGTACTTC
J: TRBJ1-5; V: TRBV5-6; D: TRBD1; size: -; CDR3: CASSLGRGQGPGQPQHF; DNA: TGTGCCAGCAGCTTGGGGAGGGGACAGGGCCCAGGTCAGCCCCAGCATTTT
J: TRBJ2-7; V: TRBV5-1; D: TRBD2; size: -; CDR3: CASSLDSGGDEQYF; DNA: TGCGCCAGCAGCTTGGACAGCGGGGGTGACGAGCAGTACTTC
J: TRBJ2-5; V: TRBV19; D: TRBD1; size: -; CDR3: CASSVGTGRGETQYF; DNA: TGTGCCAGTAGCGTTGGGACAGGGAGAGGGGAGACCCAGTACTTC
J: TRBJ2-5; V: TRBV4-1; D: TRBD2; size: few; CDR3: CASSPFGGSGGVEETQYF; DNA: TGCGCCAGCAGCCCCTTTGGGGGTAGCGGGGGGGTAGAAGAGACCCAGTACTTC
J: TRBJ1-4; V: TRBV20-1; D: TRBD1; size: -; CDR3: CSARTGVELFF; DNA: TGCAGTGCCAGGACAGGGGTTGAACTGTTTTTT
J: TRBJ2-2; V: TRBV7-3; D: TRBD1; size: once; CDR3: CASSLGQGSNTGELFF; DNA: TGTGCCAGCAGCCTCGGACAGGGATCCAACACCGGGGAGCTGTTTTTT
J: TRBJ2-5; V: TRBV25-1; D: TRBD2; size: once; CDR3: CASSLAGGETQYF; DNA: TGTGCCAGCAGCCTAGCGGGGGGCGAGACCCAGTACTTC
J: TRBJ1-5; V: TRBV7-9; D: -; size: -; CDR3: CASSTDSSNQPQHF; DNA: TGTGCCAGCAGCACGGACAGTAGCAATCAGCCCCAGCATTTT
J: TRBJ2-3; V: TRBV5-1; D: TRBD2; size: -; CDR3: CASSLVPSGVITDTQYF; DNA: TGCGCCAGCAGCTTGGTCCCTAGCGGGGTTATCACAGATACGCAGTATTTT
J: TRBJ1-2; V: TRBV7-9; D: -; size: -; CDR3: CASTSQGPYGYTF; DNA: TGTGCCAGCACCTCACAGGGACCATATGGCTACACCTTC
J: TRBJ1-5; V: TRBV30; D: -; size: -; CDR3: CAWSGQLDNQPQHF; DNA: TGTGCCTGGAGTGGTCAGCTTGACAATCAGCCCCAGCATTTT
J: TRBJ1-4; V: TRBV5-1; D: -; size: -; CDR3: CASSLAGTNEKLFF; DNA: TGCGCCAGCAGCTTGGCCGGTACTAATGAAAAACTGTTTTTT
J: TRBJ2-1; V: TRBV11-3; D: -; size: -; CDR3: CASSSRQTLSYNEQFF; DNA: TGTGCCAGCAGCTCGAGACAGACCCTCTCCTACAATGAGCAGTTCTTC
J: TRBJ1-2; V: TRBV30; D: -; size: -; CDR3: CAWSGYPGQFYGYTF; DNA: TGTGCCTGGAGTGGGTATCCCGGCCAATTCTATGGCTACACCTTC
J: TRBJ2-7; V: TRBV6-5; D: TRBD1; size: -; CDR3: CASSYSRQGVMKPYF; DNA: TGTGCCAGCAGTTACTCCCGACAGGGGGTAATGAAGCCGTACTTC
J: TRBJ1-2; V: TRBV7-8; D: TRBD1; size: once; CDR3: CASSSLTGGYGYTF; DNA: TGTGCCAGCAGCTCCCTAACAGGGGGCTATGGCTACACCTTC
J: TRBJ2-7; V: TRBV5-1; D: TRBD2; size: -; CDR3: CASSPLAGTPYEQYF; DNA: TGCGCCAGCAGCCCCTTAGCGGGGACCCCCTACGAGCAGTACTTC
J: TRBJ2-1; V: TRBV29-1; D: -; size: -; CDR3: CSGSILEGDEQFF; DNA: TGCAGCGGATCCATCTTAGAGGGGGATGAGCAGTTCTTC
J: TRBJ1-4; V: TRBV11-2; D: -; size: -; CDR3: CASSLAYRASNEKLFF; DNA: TGTGCCAGCAGCTTAGCTTACAGGGCGAGTAATGAAAAACTGTTTTTT
J: TRBJ2-1; V: TRBV9; D: TRBD2; size: -; CDR3: CASSVAGGNNEQFF; DNA: TGTGCCAGCAGCGTAGCGGGGGGGAACAATGAGCAGTTCTTC
J: TRBJ1-1; V: TRBV27; D: -; size: -; CDR3: CASSLRMNTEAFF; DNA: TGTGCCAGCAGTTTAAGGATGAACACTGAAGCTTTCTTT
J: TRBJ2-1; V: TRBV5-1; D: -; size: -; CDR3: CASSLGTSVDEQFF; DNA: TGCGCCAGCAGCTTGGGGACCTCCGTGGATGAGCAGTTCTTC
J: TRBJ1-5; V: TRBV6-1; D: -; size: -; CDR3: CASSENQPQHF; DNA: TGTGCCAGCAGTGAGAATCAGCCCCAGCATTTT
J: TRBJ2-3; V: TRBV19; D: TRBD1; size: -; CDR3: CASSRQGEQYF; DNA: TGTGCCAGTAGTCGACAGGGTGAACAGTATTTT
J: TRBJ2-3; V: TRBV9; D: TRBD2; size: -; CDR3: CASSGSSGGGTTDTQYF; DNA: TGTGCCAGCAGCGGCTCTAGCGGGGGGGGGACCACAGATACGCAGTATTTT